This passage covers 21 T cell receptor beta chains from one sample sequenced in a study of cytomegalovirus exposure and HLA in healthy donors. PCR was performed using 60 Vbeta and 13 Jbeta primers. The protocol was immunoSEQ multiplex PCR, while the TCRdb copy is restricted to in-frame clones and leaves out a portion. The sample holds over 150,000 clones, around 77% seen once. The sequenced sample was PBMCs. The receptors originated from a woman in her thirties in good health and CMV-seronegative.

V gene TRBV28 combines with J gene TRBJ1-2; D perhaps matches TRBD1 (5 bases). Germline V gene data show CDR1 as MDHEN and CDR2 as SYDVKM. V was shortened by 3 bases and J by 3 bases, with 14 bases between the two germline ends. The CDR3 is 15 amino acids. The CDR3 nucleotides are TGTGCCAGCAGTTTTCCCCGACAGCCTGACTATGGCTACACCTTC. It yields the protein CASSFPRQPDYGYTF.

The V and J genes are TRBV27 and TRBJ1-2, with D perhaps matching TRBD1 (5 bases). This CDR3 has 14 amino acids. Germline assignment: CDR1 MNHEY and CDR2 SMNVEV (reference sequence). V was pared by 6 bases and J by 4 bases, with 15 bases between. The CDR3 loop reads CASSREGAVYGYTF. The CDR3 DNA reads TGTGCCAGCAGCAGGGAAGGTGCTGTCTATGGCTACACCTTC.

This chain uses TRBV5-8 with TRBJ1-2; D is uncertain. This CDR3 is 15 amino acids long. Germline assignment: CDR1 SGHTS and CDR2 YDEGEE. The ends were cut back, 0 bases at V and 4 bases at J, with 13 bases in the middle. CDR3 DNA: TGTGCCAGCAGCTTGGTTGCCTCAGGCCCCTATGGCTACACCTTC. This translates into CASSLVASGPYGYTF.

This sequence joins TRBV10-3 and TRBJ1-1; possible D gene TRBD1, 5 bases. The CDR3 covers 15 residues. Germline V gives CDR1 ENHRY, CDR2 SYGVKD. Trimming removed 5 bases at V and 1 base at J, with 14 bases between. The CDR3 DNA is TGTGCCATCAGTTTGGGACGGCGGGAGAACACTGAAGCTTTCTTT. Protein product: CAISLGRRENTEAFF.

This chain connects TRBV18 to TRBJ2-1; possible D gene TRBD1, 5 bases. The V end was cut by 0 bases, the J end by 4 bases, with 10 bases between. The CDR3 covers 15 residues. Germline V CDR1 and CDR2: KGHSH, LQKENI. The CDR3 DNA sequence: TGTGCCAGCTCACCACCCCAGGGTGCTTACAATGAGCAGTTCTTC. Amino acids: CASSPPQGAYNEQFF.

The chain has TRBV30 and TRBJ2-7, with TRBD1 as a possible D gene (7 bases). Germline assignment: CDR1 GTSNPN and CDR2 SVGIG (reference sequence). This CDR3 is built from 14 residues. The V end was cut by 2 bases, the J end by 9 bases, with 20 bases between. CDR3 bases: TGTGCCTGGAGTTCTTGGCCAGGGGGGTTTCGGCAGTACTTC. The encoded protein is CAWSSWPGGFRQYF. The variable domain in full, completed from reference TRBV30 and TRBJ2-7, reads SQTIHQWPATLVQPVGSPLSLECTVEGTSNPNLYWYRQAAGRGLQLLFYSVGIGQISSEVPQNLSASRPQDRQFILSSKKLLLSDSGFYLCAWSSWPGGFRQYFGPGTRLTVT.

A few counts support this clone. At one boundary the junction diverges from the germline segment, which might be a read error. The rearrangement joins TRBV7-7 to TRBJ2-1; TRBD1 might be the D (5 bases). The CDR3 runs 15 residues. Germline V gives CDR1 SSHAT, CDR2 FNYEAQ (reference sequence). The CDR3 sequence: CASSLGPDSYNEQFF. The CDR3 DNA reads as TGTGCTAGCAGCTTAGGGCCTGACAGTTACAATGAGCAGTTCTTC.

This chain connects TRBV18 to TRBJ2-5; D is possibly TRBD2 (6 bases). V gave up 2 bases and J gave up 5 bases, with 12 bases separating them. CDR3 length: 14 amino acids. Germline V lookup: CDR1 KGHSH, CDR2 LQKENI. The CDR3 bases are TGTGCCAGCTCACCAGTTGGAGGGCAGGAGACCCAGTACTTC. The encoded protein is CASSPVGGQETQYF.

This clone was recorded only once. The gene calls are TRBV27 and TRBJ2-5, with a tentative D call TRBD2 (5 bases). The CDR3 has 13 residues. The germline CDR1 and CDR2 sequences are MNHEY and SMNVEV (reference sequence). CDR3 residues: CADPPGRKETQYF. For the CDR3, the DNA is TGTGCTGACCCGCCGGGGAGAAAAGAGACCCAGTACTTC.

The chain is built from TRBV6-1 and TRBJ1-5; D is perhaps TRBD1 (5 bases). Germline loops: CDR1 MNHNS, CDR2 SASEGT. The ends were cut back, 7 bases at V and 2 bases at J, with 15 bases in the middle. The CDR3 runs 15 residues. The CDR3 protein is CASIKGPGGNQPQHF. The CDR3 DNA follows: TGTGCCAGCATTAAGGGGCCTGGCGGCAATCAGCCCCAGCATTTT.

This sequence joins TRBV28 and TRBJ2-1; no reliable D call. The CDR3 runs 14 residues. Germline CDR1 MDHEN, CDR2 SYDVKM. V was cut by 1 base and J by 4 bases, with 8 bases left in between. The CDR3 is CASSLYETYNEQFF. The CDR3, as DNA: TGTGCCAGCAGTTTATACGAGACATACAATGAGCAGTTCTTC.

This clone has a single count. The chain joins TRBV6-1 to TRBJ2-7; 9 nucleotides agree with TRBD1. CDR3 length: 13 amino acids. The germline CDR1 and CDR2 sequences are MNHNS and SASEGT. The V segment lost 8 bases and the J segment 3 bases; nucleotides outside the gene matches: 5. Here the CDR3 reads CASLGTGLYEQYF. The CDR3 DNA reads as TGTGCCAGCTTAGGGACAGGGCTCTACGAGCAGTACTTC.

The chain joins TRBV2 to TRBJ1-4, with 9 bases identical to TRBD1. The trim removed 7 bases at V and 7 bases at J, leaving 13 bases unmatched. The CDR3 totals 16 residues. Germline lookup yields CDR1 SNHLY and CDR2 FYNNEI. DNA for the CDR3: TGTGCCAGCATGGCTTTTCGGACAGGGGAAGGTGAAAAACTGTTTTTT. This encodes CASMAFRTGEGEKLFF.

This clone was seen only once. The chain couples TRBV30 to TRBJ1-2, with TRBD1 matching over 7 bases. Germline trimming cut 1 base from V and 4 bases from J; bases unmatched to any gene: 6. Germline CDR1 and CDR2: GTSNPN and SVGIG (reference sequence). CDR3 length: 14 residues. The CDR3 spells CAWSARTGLYGYTF. As DNA, the CDR3 is TGTGCCTGGAGTGCCCGGACAGGCCTCTATGGCTACACCTTC.

V is TRBV19 and J is TRBJ2-7; D unclear. The CDR3 loop spans 17 amino acids. Germline assignment: CDR1 LNHDA and CDR2 SQIVND (reference sequence). The V end lost 10 bases, the J end lost 9 bases, and 34 bases lay between the germline ends. CDR3 sequence reads: CAINNTTIGRYELVQYF. The CDR3 bases are TGTGCCATCAACAACACTACCATAGGCCGCTACGAGTTAGTGCAGTACTTC.

This chain uses TRBV7-9 with TRBJ2-5, with 10 nucleotides matching TRBD2. The V and J ends lost 5 bases and 1 base, in that order; junction bases with no gene match: 1. Per germline, CDR1 SEHNR and CDR2 FQNEAQ (reference sequence). The CDR3 is 14 residues long. The CDR3 coding sequence is TGTGCCAGCAGCAGCGGGGGGGGCCAAGAGACCCAGTACTTC. Its protein product is CASSSGGGQETQYF.

The chain links TRBV30 to TRBJ1-1, with D unclear. CDR3 length: 11 residues. Deletions cut 1 base from V and 7 bases from J, with 7 bases between. Germline V gives CDR1 GTSNPN, CDR2 SVGIG (reference sequence). CDR3 sequence: CAWSDRSEAFF. As DNA, the CDR3 is TGTGCCTGGAGTGACCGTAGTGAAGCTTTCTTT.

The V and J genes are TRBV28 and TRBJ2-7; 9 nucleotides match TRBD2. The ends lost 2 bases at V and 5 bases at J; junction bases unmatched: 13. CDR1 is MDHEN and CDR2 is SYDVKM in the germline V gene. The CDR3 spans 17 residues. The CDR3 sequence is CASSLNVGSGSSHEQYF. The CDR3 DNA follows: TGTGCCAGCAGTTTAAATGTTGGTAGCGGGAGTTCCCACGAGCAGTACTTC.

The genes are TRBV27 and TRBJ1-4; D gene ambiguous. In germline, CDR1 is MNHEY, CDR2 SMNVEV (reference sequence). The CDR3 runs 13 residues. The germline V and J ends were trimmed by 3 bases and 4 bases, with 6 bases remaining between them. As DNA, the CDR3 is TGTGCCAGCAGTTTCCGGGGTAATGAAAAACTGTTTTTT. Translating it yields CASSFRGNEKLFF. The variable domain in full, completed from reference TRBV27 and TRBJ1-4, reads EAQVTQNPRYLITVTGKKLTVTCSQNMNHEYMSWYRQDPGLGLRQIYYSMNVEVTDKGDVPEGYKVSRKEKRNFPLILESPSPNQTSLYFCASSFRGNEKLFFGSGTQLSVL.

The chain uses TRBV30 and TRBJ2-1, with TRBD2 identical over 7 bases. Germline values: CDR1 GTSNPN, CDR2 SVGIG (reference sequence). V lost 1 base to trimming and J lost 10 bases; unmatched junction nucleotides: 4. CDR3 length: 12 amino acids. The CDR3 protein is CAWSEPGLEQFF. The CDR3 bases are TGTGCCTGGAGTGAACCGGGACTAGAGCAGTTCTTC.

This rearrangement joins TRBV2 to TRBJ2-7; 8 bases are a match to TRBD2. The CDR3 is 14 residues long. The ends lost 4 bases at V and 7 bases at J; junction bases unmatched: 9. Germline V CDR1 and CDR2: SNHLY, FYNNEI. The CDR3 loop reads CASSGGLEGWEQYF. The CDR3 DNA sequence: TGTGCCAGCAGTGGGGGACTAGAAGGGTGGGAGCAGTACTTC.